The sample holds one count of the clone carrying this T cell receptor beta chain. Its antigen is undetermined. These data belong to a study of Graves' ophthalmopathy and Graves' hyperthyroidism. This CDR3 region has 14 residues. V lost 4 bases, J lost 6 bases, and 8 bases stayed unmatched. Germline V gene sequence: CDR1 DFQATT, CDR2 SNEGSKA (reference sequence). Uncontrolled infections, other autoimmune diseases, pregnancy or lactation barred patients from enrollment. A diagnosis was made from clinical symptoms together with serum thyroxine, TRAb, thyroid ultrasound and orbital computed tomography. The study, taken as a whole, reports: Most thyroid clonotypes expanded beyond 0.001 frequency were also found in blood.

The authors amplified TCR beta CDR3 regions from RNA transcripts. The first-round RT-PCR employed HTBI primers together with the Qiagen OneStep RT-PCR kit. A multiplex PCR was then performed as the second round. TCRdb analysed the multiplex PCR reads with MiXCR anew, one entry per CDR3 protein. There are about 50,000 distinct CDR3 sequences in the sample; roughly 46% occur only once, and 4.7% lies in the top ten. This sequence joins TRBV20-1 and TRBJ2-1; 8 nucleotides match TRBD1. The specimen sequenced was peripheral blood. This receptor was taken from an adult woman with Graves' ophthalmopathy. CDR3 in DNA: TGCAGTGCTACGGACAGGGTACCCATCAATGAGCAGTTCTTC. It codes for CSATDRVPINEQFF.